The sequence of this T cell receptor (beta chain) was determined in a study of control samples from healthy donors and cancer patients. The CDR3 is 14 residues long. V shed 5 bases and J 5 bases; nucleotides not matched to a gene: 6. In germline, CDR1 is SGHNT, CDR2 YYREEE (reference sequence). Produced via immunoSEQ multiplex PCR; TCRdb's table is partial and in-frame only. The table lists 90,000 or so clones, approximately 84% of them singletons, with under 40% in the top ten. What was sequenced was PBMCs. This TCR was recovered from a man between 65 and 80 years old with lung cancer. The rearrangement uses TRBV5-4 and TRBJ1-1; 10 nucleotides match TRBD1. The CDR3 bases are TGTGCCAGCAGGCCGGGACAGGGGAGGACTGAAGCTTTCTTT. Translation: CASRPGQGRTEAFF.